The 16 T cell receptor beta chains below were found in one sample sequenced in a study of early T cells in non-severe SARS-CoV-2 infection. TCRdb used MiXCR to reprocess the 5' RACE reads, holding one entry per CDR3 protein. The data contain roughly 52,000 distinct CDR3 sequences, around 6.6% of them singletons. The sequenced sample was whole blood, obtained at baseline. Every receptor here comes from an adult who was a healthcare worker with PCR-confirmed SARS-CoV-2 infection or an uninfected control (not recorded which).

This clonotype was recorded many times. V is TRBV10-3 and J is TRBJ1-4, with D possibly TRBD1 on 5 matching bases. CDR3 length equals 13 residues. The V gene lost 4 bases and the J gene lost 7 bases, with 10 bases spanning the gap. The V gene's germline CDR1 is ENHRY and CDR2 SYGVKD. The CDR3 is CAISVGVTEKLFF. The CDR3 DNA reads TGTGCCATCAGTGTGGGGGTTACTGAAAAACTGTTTTTT.

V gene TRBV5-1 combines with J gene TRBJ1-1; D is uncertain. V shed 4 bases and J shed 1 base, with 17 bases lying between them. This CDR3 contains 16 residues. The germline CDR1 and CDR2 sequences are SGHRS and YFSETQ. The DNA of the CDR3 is TGCGCCAGCAGCCCGGATCCAATAGGCTCGAACACTGAAGCTTTCTTT. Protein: CASSPDPIGSNTEAFF. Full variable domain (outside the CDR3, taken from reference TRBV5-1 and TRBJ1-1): KAGVTQTPRYLIKTRGQQVTLSCSPISGHRSVSWYQQTPGQGLQFLFEYFSETQRNKGNFPGRFSGRQFSNSRSEMNVSTLELGDSALYLCASSPDPIGSNTEAFFGQGTRLTVV.

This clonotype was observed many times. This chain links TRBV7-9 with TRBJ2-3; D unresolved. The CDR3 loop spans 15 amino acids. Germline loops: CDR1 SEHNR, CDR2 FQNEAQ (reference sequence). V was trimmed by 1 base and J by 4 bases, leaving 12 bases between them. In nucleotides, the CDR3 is TGTGCCAGCAGCTTAGGGTTGAGCGACGCAGATACGCAGTATTTT. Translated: CASSLGLSDADTQYF. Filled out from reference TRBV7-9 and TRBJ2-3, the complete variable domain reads DTGVSQNPRHKITKRGQNVTFRCDPISEHNRLYWYRQTLGQGPEFLTYFQNEAQLEKSRLLSDRFSAERPKGSFSTLEIQRTEQGDSAMYLCASSLGLSDADTQYFGPGTRLTVL.

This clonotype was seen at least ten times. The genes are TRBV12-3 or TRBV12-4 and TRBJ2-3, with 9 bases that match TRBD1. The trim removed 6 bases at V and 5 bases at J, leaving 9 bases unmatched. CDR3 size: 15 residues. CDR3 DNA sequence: TGTGCCAGCAGCCCCGGGACAGGGTTGATAGATACGCAGTATTTT. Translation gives CASSPGTGLIDTQYF.

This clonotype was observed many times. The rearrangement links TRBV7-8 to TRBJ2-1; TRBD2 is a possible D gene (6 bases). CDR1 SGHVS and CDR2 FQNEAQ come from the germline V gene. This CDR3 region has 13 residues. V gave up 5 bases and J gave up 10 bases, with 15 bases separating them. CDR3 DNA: TGTGCCAGCAGCCCGGGACTTTTAGGGGAGCAGTTCTTC. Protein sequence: CASSPGLLGEQFF.

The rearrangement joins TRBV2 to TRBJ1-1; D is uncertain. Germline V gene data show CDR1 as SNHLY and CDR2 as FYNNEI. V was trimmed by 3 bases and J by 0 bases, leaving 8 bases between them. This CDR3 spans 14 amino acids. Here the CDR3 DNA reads TGTGCCAGCAGTGATTTTGCTATGAACACTGAAGCTTTCTTT. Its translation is CASSDFAMNTEAFF. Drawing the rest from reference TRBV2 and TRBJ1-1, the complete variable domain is EPEVTQTPSHQVTQMGQEVILRCVPISNHLYFYWYRQILGQKVEFLVSFYNNEISEKSEIFDDQFSVERPDGSNFTLKIRSTKLEDSAMYFCASSDFAMNTEAFFGQGTRLTVV.

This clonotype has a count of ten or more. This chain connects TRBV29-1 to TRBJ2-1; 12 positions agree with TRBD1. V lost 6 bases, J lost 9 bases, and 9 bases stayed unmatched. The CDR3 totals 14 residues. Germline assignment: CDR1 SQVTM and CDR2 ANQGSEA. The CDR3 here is CSVDPGQGAPEQFF. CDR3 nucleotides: TGCAGCGTGGATCCGGGACAGGGGGCGCCTGAGCAGTTCTTC.

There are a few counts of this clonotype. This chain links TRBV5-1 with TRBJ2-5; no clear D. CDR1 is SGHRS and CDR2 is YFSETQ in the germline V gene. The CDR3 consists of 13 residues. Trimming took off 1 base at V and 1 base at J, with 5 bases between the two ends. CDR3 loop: CASSLSPQETQYF. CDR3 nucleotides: TGCGCCAGCAGCTTGTCCCCCCAAGAGACCCAGTACTTC.

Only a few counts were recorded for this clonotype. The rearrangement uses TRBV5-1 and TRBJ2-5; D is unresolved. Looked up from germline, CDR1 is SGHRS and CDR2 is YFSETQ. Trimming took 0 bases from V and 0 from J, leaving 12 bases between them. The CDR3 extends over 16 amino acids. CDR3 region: CASSLGIGVYQETQYF. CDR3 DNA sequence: TGCGCCAGCAGCTTGGGGATCGGCGTTTACCAAGAGACCCAGTACTTC.

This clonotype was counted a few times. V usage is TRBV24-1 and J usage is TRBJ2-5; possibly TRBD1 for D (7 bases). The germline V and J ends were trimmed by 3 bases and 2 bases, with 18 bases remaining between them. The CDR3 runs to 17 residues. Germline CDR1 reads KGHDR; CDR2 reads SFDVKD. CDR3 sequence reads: CATSDPARGRLQETQYF. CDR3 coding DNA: TGTGCCACCAGTGATCCCGCCAGGGGGAGGCTACAAGAGACCCAGTACTTC.

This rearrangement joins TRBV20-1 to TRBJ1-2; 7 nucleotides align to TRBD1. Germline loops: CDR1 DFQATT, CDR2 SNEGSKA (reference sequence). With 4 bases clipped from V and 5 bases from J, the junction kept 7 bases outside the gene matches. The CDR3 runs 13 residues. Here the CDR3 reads CSATYRGYYGYTF. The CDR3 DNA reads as TGCAGTGCTACGTACAGGGGTTATTATGGCTACACCTTC.

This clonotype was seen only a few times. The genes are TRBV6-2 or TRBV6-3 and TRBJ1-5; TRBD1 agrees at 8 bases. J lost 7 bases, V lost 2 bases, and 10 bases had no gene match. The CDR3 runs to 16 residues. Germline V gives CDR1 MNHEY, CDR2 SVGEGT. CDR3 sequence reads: CASSYPQGVHQQPQHF. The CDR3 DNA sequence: TGTGCCAGCAGTTACCCACAGGGGGTTCATCAACAGCCCCAGCATTTT.

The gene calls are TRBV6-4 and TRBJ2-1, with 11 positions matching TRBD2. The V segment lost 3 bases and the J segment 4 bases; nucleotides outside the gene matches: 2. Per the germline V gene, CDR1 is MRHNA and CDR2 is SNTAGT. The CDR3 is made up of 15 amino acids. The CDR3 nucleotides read TGTGCCAGCAGTGAGCGACTAGCGGGGTACAATGAGCAGTTCTTC. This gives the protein CASSERLAGYNEQFF.

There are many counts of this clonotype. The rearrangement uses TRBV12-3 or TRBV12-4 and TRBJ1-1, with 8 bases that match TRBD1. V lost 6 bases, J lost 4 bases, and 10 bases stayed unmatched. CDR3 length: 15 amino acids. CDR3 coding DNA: TGTGCCAGCAGCCCAGACAGACAGGGGATCACTGAAGCTTTCTTT. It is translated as CASSPDRQGITEAFF.

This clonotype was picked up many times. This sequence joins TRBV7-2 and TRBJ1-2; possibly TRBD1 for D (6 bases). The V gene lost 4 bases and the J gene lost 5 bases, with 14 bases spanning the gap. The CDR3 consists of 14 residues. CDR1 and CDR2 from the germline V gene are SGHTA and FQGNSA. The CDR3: CASSSSTGIYGYTF. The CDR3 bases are TGTGCCAGCAGCTCATCCACAGGGATTTATGGCTACACCTTC. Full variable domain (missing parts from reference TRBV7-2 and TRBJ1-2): GAGVSQSPSNKVTEKGKDVELRCDPISGHTALYWYRQSLGQGLEFLIYFQGNSAPDKSGLPSDRFSAERTGGSVSTLTIQRTQQEDSAVYLCASSSSTGIYGYTFGSGTRLTVV.

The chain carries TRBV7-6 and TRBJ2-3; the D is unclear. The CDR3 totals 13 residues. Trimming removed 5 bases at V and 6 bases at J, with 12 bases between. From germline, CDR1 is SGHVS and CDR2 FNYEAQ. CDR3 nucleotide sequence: TGTGCCAGCAGCACGACTCTGGAGGATACGCAGTATTTT. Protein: CASSTTLEDTQYF.